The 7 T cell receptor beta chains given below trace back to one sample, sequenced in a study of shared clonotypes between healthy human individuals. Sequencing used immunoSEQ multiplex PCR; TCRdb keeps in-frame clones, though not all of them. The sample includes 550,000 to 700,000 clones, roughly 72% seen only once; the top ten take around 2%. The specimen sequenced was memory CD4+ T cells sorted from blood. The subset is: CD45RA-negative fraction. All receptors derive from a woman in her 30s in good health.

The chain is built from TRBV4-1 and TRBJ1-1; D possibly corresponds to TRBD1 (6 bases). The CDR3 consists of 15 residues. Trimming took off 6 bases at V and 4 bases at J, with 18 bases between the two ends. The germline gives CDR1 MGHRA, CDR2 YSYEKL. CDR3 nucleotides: TGCGCCAGCAGTCCTCTTGCGGGGGCGGCCACTGAAGCTTTCTTT. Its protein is CASSPLAGAATEAFF.

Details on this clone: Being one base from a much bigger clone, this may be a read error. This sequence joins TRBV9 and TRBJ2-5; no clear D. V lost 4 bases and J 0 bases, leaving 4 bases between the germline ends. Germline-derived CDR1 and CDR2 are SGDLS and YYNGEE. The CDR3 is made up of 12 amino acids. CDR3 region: CASSPYQETQYF. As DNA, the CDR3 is TGTGCCAGCAGCCCGTACCAAGAGACCCAGTACTTC.

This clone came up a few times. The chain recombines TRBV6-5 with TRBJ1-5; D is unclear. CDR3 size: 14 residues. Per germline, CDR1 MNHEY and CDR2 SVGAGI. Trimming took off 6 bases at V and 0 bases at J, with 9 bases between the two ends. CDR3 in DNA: TGTGCCAGCAGATCCATATATAGCAATCAGCCCCAGCATTTT. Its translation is CASRSIYSNQPQHF.

The CDR3 here is CASSLRALGSYEQYF. The CDR3 nucleotides are TGTGCCAGCAGTTTAAGGGCCCTGGGTTCCTACGAGCAGTACTTC. This chain uses TRBV27 with TRBJ2-7; D unclear. V dropped 2 bases and J dropped 1 base, with 12 bases sitting between them. The germline gives CDR1 MNHEY, CDR2 SMNVEV (reference sequence). The CDR3 is 15 amino acids.

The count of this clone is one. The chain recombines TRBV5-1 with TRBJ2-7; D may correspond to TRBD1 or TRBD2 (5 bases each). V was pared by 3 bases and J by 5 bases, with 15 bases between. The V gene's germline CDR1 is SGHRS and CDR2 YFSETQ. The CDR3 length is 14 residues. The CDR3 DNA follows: TGCGCCAGCAGCTCTCAGACACTGGGGGACGAGCAGTACTTC. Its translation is CASSSQTLGDEQYF.

CDR3 in amino acids: CASSKTSGQTTSEGETQYF. CDR3 nucleotide sequence: TGTGCCAGCAGCAAAACAAGTGGACAAACGACTAGTGAGGGGGAGACCCAGTACTTC. The V call is TRBV21-1, the J call TRBJ2-5; the table's D gene call, TRBD2, was not cross checked with the DNA. TRBV21-1 represents a pseudogene. This CDR3 spans 19 amino acids.

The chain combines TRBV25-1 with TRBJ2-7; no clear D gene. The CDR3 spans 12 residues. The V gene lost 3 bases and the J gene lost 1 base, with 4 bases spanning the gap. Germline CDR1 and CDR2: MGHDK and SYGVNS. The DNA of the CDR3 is TGTGCCAGCAGTGATAGGTCCTACGAGCAGTACTTC. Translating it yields CASSDRSYEQYF.